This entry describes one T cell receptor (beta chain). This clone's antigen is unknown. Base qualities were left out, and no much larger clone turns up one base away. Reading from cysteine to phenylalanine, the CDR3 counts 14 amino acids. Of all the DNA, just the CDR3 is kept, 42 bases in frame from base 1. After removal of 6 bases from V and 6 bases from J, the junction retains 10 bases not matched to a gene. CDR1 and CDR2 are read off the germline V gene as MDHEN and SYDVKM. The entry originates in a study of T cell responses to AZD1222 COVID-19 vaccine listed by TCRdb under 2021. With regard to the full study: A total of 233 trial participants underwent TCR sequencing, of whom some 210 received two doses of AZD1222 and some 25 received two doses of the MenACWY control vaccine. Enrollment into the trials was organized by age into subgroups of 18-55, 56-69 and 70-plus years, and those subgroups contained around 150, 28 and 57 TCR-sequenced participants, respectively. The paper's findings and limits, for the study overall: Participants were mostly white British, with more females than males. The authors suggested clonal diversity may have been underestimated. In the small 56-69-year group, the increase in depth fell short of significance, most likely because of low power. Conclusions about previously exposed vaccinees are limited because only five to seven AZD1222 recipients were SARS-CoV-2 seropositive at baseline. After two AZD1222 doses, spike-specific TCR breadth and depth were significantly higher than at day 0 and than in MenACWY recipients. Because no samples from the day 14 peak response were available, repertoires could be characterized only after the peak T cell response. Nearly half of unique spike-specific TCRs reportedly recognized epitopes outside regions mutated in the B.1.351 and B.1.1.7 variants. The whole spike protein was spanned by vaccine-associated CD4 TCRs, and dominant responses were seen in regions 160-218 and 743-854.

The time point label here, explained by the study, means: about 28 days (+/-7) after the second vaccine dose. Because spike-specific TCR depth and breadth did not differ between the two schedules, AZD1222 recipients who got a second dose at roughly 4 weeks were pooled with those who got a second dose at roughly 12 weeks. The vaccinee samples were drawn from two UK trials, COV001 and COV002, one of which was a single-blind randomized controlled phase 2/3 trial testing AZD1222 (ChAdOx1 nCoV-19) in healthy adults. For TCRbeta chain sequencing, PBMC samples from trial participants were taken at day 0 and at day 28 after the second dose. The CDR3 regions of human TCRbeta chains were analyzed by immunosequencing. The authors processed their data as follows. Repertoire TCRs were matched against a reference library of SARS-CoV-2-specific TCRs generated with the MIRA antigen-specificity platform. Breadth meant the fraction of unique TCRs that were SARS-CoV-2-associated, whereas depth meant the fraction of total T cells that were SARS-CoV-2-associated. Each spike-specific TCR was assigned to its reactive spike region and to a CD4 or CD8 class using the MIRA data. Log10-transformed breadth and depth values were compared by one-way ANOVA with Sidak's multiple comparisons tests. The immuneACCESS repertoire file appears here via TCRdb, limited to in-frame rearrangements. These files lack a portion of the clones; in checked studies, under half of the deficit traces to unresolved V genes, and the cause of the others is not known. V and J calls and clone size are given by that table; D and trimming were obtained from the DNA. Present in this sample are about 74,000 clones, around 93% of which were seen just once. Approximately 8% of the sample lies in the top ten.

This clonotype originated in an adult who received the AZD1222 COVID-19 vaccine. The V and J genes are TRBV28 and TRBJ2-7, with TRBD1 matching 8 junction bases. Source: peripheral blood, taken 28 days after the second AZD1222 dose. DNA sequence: TGTGCCAGCAGGGCACAGGGGGAATGGTCCGAGCAGTACTTC. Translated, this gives CASRAQGEWSEQYF. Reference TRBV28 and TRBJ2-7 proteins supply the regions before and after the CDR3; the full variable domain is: DVKVTQSSRYLVKRTGEKVFLECVQDMDHENMFWYRQDPGLGLRLIYFSYDVKMKEKGDIPEGYSVSREKKERFSLILESASTNQTSMYLCASRAQGEWSEQYFGPGTRLTVT.